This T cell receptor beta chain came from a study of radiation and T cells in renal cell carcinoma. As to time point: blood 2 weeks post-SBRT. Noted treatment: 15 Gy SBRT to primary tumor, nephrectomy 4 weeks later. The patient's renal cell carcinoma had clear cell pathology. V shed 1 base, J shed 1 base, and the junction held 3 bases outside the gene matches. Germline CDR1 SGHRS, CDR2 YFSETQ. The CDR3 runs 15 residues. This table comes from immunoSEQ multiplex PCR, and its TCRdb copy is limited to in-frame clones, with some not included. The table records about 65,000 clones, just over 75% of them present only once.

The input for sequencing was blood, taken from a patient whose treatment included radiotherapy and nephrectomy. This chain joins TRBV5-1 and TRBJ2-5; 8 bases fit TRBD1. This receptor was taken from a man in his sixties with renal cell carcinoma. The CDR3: CASSLTGGFQETQYF. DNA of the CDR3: TGCGCCAGCAGCTTGACAGGGGGTTTCCAAGAGACCCAGTACTTC.